What follows are 2 T cell receptor beta chains derived from one specimen sequenced in a study of regulatory T cells in long-lasting Graves disease. Time point: persistent/refractory GD, antithyroid drugs over 5 years with positive TRAb. From PBMCs, RNA was extracted and then used to make the TCR library. The authors built TCR beta libraries using iRepertoire HTBI primers and Arm-PCR of CDR3 regions. MiXCR, applied by TCRdb to the multiplex PCR reads, yields one record per CDR3 protein. The sample contains about 300,000 distinct CDR3 sequences, approximately 20% of which appear only once. The material sequenced was peripheral blood mononuclear cells (PBMCs), taken when the disease was refractory, from a patient treated with antithyroid drugs. The receptors derive from a female donor with Graves disease.

This clonotype was detected many times. The chain joins TRBV3-1 to TRBJ1-1; tentative D call: TRBD1 (6 bases). The germline CDR1 and CDR2 sequences are LGHDT and YNNKEL (reference sequence). This CDR3 contains 15 residues. V was cut by 0 bases and J by 5 bases, with 13 bases left in between. This CDR3 reads CASSQDKGGRTEAFF. In nucleotides, the CDR3 is TGTGCCAGCAGCCAAGATAAGGGGGGCAGGACTGAAGCTTTCTTT. Filled out from reference TRBV3-1 and TRBJ1-1, the complete variable domain reads DTAVSQTPKYLVTQMGNDKSIKCEQNLGHDTMYWYKQDSKKFLKIMFSYNNKELIINETVPNRFSPKSPDKAHLNLHINSLELGDSAVYFCASSQDKGGRTEAFFGQGTRLTVV.

The chain couples TRBV12-3 or TRBV12-4 to TRBJ1-4; 9 bases line up with TRBD1. V dropped 3 bases and J dropped 6; count of bases not matched to a gene: 5. The CDR3 totals 15 residues. CDR3 DNA: TGTGCCAGCAGTTTGGGGACAGGGAGGGATGAAAAACTGTTTTTT. Translating it yields CASSLGTGRDEKLFF.